Given below is one T cell receptor (beta chain) in context. It has no known antigen specificity. The record has no base qualities; no much larger clone is one base away. The sample comes from a study of blood T cells in healthy people across ages (dated by TCRdb to about 2015). Regarding the research as a whole: Template switching captured roughly one uniquely barcoded TCR beta cDNA molecule per two T cells in model experiments. The donors were split into four age groups: young (average around 15 years), middle-aged (about 40), aged (over 55) and long-lived (approximately 89). Age-related changes in TCR beta repertoire diversity were measured in the study by deep sequencing normalized with unique cDNA molecular identifiers. Using the same blood draw, the study looked at two additional independent replicas of 1 million unique cDNA reads for two donors, one aged 18 to 30 and the other aged 80 or older. General conclusions and limits of the study: As age increased, observed TCR beta diversity per million T cells dropped in a roughly linear way, and a significant reduction was already evident by age 40. Compared with the aged group, the long-lived group had more naive CD4+ T cells, fewer expanded clones and increased TCR diversity, suggesting age selection. Bulk unsorted PBMC profiling prevented conclusive comparison of naive and antigen-experienced compartments. Because donor CMV infection status was unknown, age-related changes in expanded clonotypes were potentially confounded. Estimates of total diversity from one million sequenced T cells were regarded as lower bounds and underestimates. There was a strong correlation between observed TCR beta diversity and the percentage of naive T cells measured by flow cytometry.

The CDR3 holds 12 amino acids from the cysteine to the phenylalanine. The CDR3 DNA has 36 bases and is translated from base 1. For this chain, trimming is 3 bases at the V end and 7 bases at the J end, and the number of junction bases without a gene match is 4. The germline V gene yields SQVTM for CDR1 and ANQGSEA for CDR2. The roughly 37 donors, aged roughly 6 to 95 years, were systemically healthy Caucasian individuals from Russia. Around 10 milliliters of peripheral blood were collected from each donor into EDTA-treated Vacutainer tubes. Ficoll-Paque density-gradient centrifugation was used to isolate PBMCs, with at least 6.5 million per sample. Total RNA was extracted from PBMCs with Trizol reagent, with at least 6 micrograms obtained per sample. Naive CD45RAhigh/CD27high T cell percentages were measured by flow cytometry on a PBMC aliquot from every donor. The library came from 5' RACE. Data came from an Illumina HiSeq 2500. A second roughly 7 to 11 cycle PCR used a sample-barcoded 5' primer and a J-beta primer mix. A unique molecular identifier was introduced onto each TCR beta cDNA molecule by a template-switch 5' adaptor carrying 12 random nucleotides. At least 3 million CDR3-containing paired-end reads were obtained from each sample. All of the RNA was converted into first-strand cDNA using the Mint cDNA synthesis kit, with a TRBC-specific oligonucleotide serving as the primer. Following uracil-DNA glycosylase treatment, all cDNA underwent a first 18-cycle PCR with the universal primers M1SS and BC2_uni_R. As for the authors' bioinformatics: For normalization, 1 million high-quality reads, each with a distinct molecular identifier, were randomly selected from each sample. Reads sharing molecular identifiers were discarded rather than binned into consensus sequences. MiTCR, set to a Q25 quality threshold and the strictest error-elimination algorithm, was used for CDR3 identification, clonotype clustering and error correction. A nonparametric unseen species model using Euler transformation provided a lower-bound estimate of total TCR beta diversity. TCRdb passed the public sequencing reads through fastp at Q25 and MiXCR, retaining productive beta sequences. One record per CDR3 amino acid sequence lists the most common genes and DNA. Clone size and V and J calls follow TCRdb, not the original study. A total of about 800,000 distinct CDR3 sequences appear in this sample, 20% to 30% of them only once. The ten biggest clones cover more than 3% of the sample.

This same sample was also part of a study on T cells of mothers and their children. Per that second paper: Nine systemically healthy Caucasian individuals, comprising three mothers and their six children, were included as donors. cDNA synthesis used all of the extracted RNA, with around 1.4 ug of RNA in each 15 ul reaction. Sample barcodes and 2-4 random nucleotides were added via the M1S primer in the second PCR. More than 9 million TCR beta CDR3 reads were obtained from each mother, and some 3 million reads were obtained from each child. In both related and unrelated pairs, thymic selection shapes the output of TCR recombination in a similar way, with inherited differences having only a minor effect. Normalized repertoire overlap in related mother-child pairs was always slightly higher than in unrelated mother-child pairs, but the difference was never significant. With a sensitivity of about 100 clones per million clonotypes, no persistent microchimeric T cell clones were detected. Deep NGS was used in the study to compare the TCR beta repertoires of mothers and children and to look for features that separate related mother-child pairs from unrelated individuals. Mothers averaged roughly 40 +/- 4 years of age and children averaged roughly 10 +/- 4 years. After adapters were ligated using NEBNext reagents, the libraries underwent 100+100 nt paired-end sequencing on an Illumina HiSeq 2000. Mother and child libraries were prepared a month apart and sequenced in separate runs to prevent cross-contamination. For each donor, between roughly 500,000 and 2,200,000 distinct TCR beta clonotypes were identified. Naive TCR beta clonotypes were estimated from low-frequency clonotypes matched to each donor's FACS-determined naive share, without sorting.

The receptor was isolated from a boy between 10 and 17 years old in good health. Sequencing was done on a sample of blood. Recombination connected TRBV29-1 to TRBJ1-2; TRBD1 lines up with 8 middle nucleotides. The CDR3 reads as follows: CSVDQGAGGYTF. The DNA sequence follows: TGCAGCGTTGATCAGGGGGCCGGTGGCTACACCTTC.